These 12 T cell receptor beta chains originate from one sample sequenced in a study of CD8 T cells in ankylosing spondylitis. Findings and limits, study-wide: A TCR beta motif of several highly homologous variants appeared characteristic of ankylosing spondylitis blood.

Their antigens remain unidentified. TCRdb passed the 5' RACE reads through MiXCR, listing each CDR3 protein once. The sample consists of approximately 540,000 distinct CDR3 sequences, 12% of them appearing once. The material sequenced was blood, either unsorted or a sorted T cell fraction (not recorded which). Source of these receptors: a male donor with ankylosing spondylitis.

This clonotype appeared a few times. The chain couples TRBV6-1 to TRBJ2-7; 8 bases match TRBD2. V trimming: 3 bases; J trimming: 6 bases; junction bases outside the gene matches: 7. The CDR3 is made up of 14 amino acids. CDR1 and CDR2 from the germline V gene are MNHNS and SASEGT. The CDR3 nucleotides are TGTGCCAGCAGTGAGGTAGCGGGATCAGGCGAGCAGTACTTC. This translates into CASSEVAGSGEQYF.

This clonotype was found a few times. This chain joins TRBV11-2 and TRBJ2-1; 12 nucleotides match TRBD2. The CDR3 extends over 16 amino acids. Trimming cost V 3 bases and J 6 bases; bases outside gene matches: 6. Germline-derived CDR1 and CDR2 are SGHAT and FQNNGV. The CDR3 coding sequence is TGTGCCAGCAGCTTGGAACTAGCGGGAGGATCCAATGAGCAGTTCTTC. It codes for CASSLELAGGSNEQFF.

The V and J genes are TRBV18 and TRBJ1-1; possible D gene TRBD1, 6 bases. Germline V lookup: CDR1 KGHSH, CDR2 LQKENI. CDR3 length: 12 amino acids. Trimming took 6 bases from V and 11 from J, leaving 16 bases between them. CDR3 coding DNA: TGTGCCAGCTCGCCAACGACAGGCTTCGCTTTCTTT. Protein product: CASSPTTGFAFF.

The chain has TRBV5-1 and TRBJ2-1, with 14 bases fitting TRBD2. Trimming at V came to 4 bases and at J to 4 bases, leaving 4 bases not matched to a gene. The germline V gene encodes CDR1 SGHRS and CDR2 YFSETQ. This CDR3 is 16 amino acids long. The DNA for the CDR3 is TGCGCCAGCAGCGCGACTAGCGGGAGGGTTTACAATGAGCAGTTCTTC. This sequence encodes CASSATSGRVYNEQFF. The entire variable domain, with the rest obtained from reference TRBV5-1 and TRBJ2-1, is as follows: KAGVTQTPRYLIKTRGQQVTLSCSPISGHRSVSWYQQTPGQGLQFLFEYFSETQRNKGNFPGRFSGRQFSNSRSEMNVSTLELGDSALYLCASSATSGRVYNEQFFGPGTRLTVL.

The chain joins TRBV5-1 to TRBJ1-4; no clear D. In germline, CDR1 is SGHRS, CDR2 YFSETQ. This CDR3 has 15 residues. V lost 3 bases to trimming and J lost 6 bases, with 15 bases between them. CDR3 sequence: CASSSLRTADEKLFF. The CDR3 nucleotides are TGCGCCAGCAGCTCCCTCCGGACCGCAGATGAAAAACTGTTTTTT. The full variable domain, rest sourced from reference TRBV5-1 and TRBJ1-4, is KAGVTQTPRYLIKTRGQQVTLSCSPISGHRSVSWYQQTPGQGLQFLFEYFSETQRNKGNFPGRFSGRQFSNSRSEMNVSTLELGDSALYLCASSSLRTADEKLFFGSGTQLSVL.

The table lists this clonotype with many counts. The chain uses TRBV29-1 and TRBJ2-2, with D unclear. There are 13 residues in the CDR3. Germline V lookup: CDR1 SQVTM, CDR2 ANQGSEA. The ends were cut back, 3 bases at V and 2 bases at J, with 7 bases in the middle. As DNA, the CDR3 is TGCAGCGTTGACGGGTCAAACACCGGGGAGCTGTTTTTT. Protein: CSVDGSNTGELFF.

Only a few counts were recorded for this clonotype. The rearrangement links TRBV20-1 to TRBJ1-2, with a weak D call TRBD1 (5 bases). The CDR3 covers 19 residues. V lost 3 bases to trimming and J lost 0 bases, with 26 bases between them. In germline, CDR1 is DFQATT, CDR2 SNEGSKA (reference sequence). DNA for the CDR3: TGCAGTGCTAGGGGGCAGGGAACCCACGGCAAGCCGTCTAACTATGGCTACACCTTC. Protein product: CSARGQGTHGKPSNYGYTF.

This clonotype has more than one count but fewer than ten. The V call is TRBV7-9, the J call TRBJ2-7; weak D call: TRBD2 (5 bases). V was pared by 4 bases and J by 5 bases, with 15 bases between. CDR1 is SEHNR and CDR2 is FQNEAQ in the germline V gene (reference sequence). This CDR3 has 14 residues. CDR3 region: CASSSALTGDEQYF. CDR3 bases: TGTGCCAGCAGCTCCGCCTTGACCGGGGACGAGCAGTACTTC.

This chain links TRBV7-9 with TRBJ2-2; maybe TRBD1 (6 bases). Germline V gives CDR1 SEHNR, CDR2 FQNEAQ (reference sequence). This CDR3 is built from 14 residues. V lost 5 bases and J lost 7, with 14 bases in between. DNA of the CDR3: TGTGCCAGCAGCACCGGGCTCAGGGGCGGGGAGCTGTTTTTT. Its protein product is CASSTGLRGGELFF. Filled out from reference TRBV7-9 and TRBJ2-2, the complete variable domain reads DTGVSQNPRHKITKRGQNVTFRCDPISEHNRLYWYRQTLGQGPEFLTYFQNEAQLEKSRLLSDRFSAERPKGSFSTLEIQRTEQGDSAMYLCASSTGLRGGELFFGEGSRLTVL.

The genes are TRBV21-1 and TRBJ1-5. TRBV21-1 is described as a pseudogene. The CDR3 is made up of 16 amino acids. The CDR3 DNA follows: TGTGCCAGCAGCAAAGGCGGGCGGCTGGGTGGTCAGCCCCAGCATTTT. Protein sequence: CASSKGGRLGGQPQHF.

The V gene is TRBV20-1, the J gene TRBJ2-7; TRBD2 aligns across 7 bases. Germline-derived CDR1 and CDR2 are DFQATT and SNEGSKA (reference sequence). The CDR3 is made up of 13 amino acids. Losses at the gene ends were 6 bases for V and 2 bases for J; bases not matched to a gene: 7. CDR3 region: CSATGLPAYEQYF. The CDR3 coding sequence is TGCAGTGCAACGGGACTACCGGCCTACGAGCAGTACTTC.

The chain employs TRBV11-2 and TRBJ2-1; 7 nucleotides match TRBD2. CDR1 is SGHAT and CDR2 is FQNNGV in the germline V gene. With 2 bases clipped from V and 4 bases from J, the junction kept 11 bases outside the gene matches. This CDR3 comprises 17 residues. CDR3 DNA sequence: TGTGCCAGCAGCTTAACCCCGGCGGGAGAAATTTACAATGAGCAGTTCTTC. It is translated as CASSLTPAGEIYNEQFF.